The 28 T cell receptor beta chains below were found in one sample sequenced in a study of OX40 agonist ivuxolimab in advanced cancers. Assay used: immunoSEQ multiplex PCR; TCRdb lists only in-frame clones, some missing. Found here are about 42,000 clones, over 75% of them singletons; the top ten hold approximately 4.6%. The sample was CD4+ or CD8+ T cells sorted from blood, taken in a trial of the OX40 agonist ivuxolimab. The source is an adult with an advanced solid tumor such as melanoma, head and neck, liver or kidney cancer.

The chain carries TRBV6-6 and TRBJ1-2; TRBD1 is a possible D gene (6 bases). The V and J ends lost 4 bases and 5 bases respectively, with 11 bases between them. From germline, CDR1 is MNHNY and CDR2 SVGAGI (reference sequence). The CDR3 contains 13 residues. Here the CDR3 DNA reads TGTGCCAGCAGTTTGGAGGGGGTTTATGGCTACACCTTC. This codes for CASSLEGVYGYTF.

J is TRBJ1-1 and V is TRBV7-3; no clear D gene. Trimming stripped 0 bases from V and 1 base from J, with 9 bases between. The V gene's germline CDR1 is SGHTA and CDR2 FQGTGA. CDR3 size: 15 residues. The CDR3 sequence: CASSLTRVANTEAFF. CDR3 sequence (DNA): TGTGCCAGCAGCTTAACGAGGGTGGCGAACACTGAAGCTTTCTTT.

The genes are TRBV2 and TRBJ2-1, with 7 bases fitting TRBD1. The CDR3 runs 12 residues. The germline CDR1 and CDR2 sequences are SNHLY and FYNNEI. The J segment lost 10 bases and the V segment lost 4 bases, leaving 4 bases of the junction unmatched. The CDR3: CASSGDSSEQFF. CDR3 DNA sequence: TGTGCCAGCAGTGGGGACAGCAGCGAGCAGTTCTTC. The complete variable domain, with remaining parts taken from reference TRBV2 and TRBJ2-1, reads EPEVTQTPSHQVTQMGQEVILRCVPISNHLYFYWYRQILGQKVEFLVSFYNNEISEKSEIFDDQFSVERPDGSNFTLKIRSTKLEDSAMYFCASSGDSSEQFFGPGTRLTVL.

The rearrangement uses TRBV15 and TRBJ1-2, with D possibly matching TRBD1 (5 bases). Trimming removed 2 bases at V and 4 bases at J, with 11 bases between. The CDR3 runs 14 residues. CDR1 is LNHNV and CDR2 is YYDKDF in the germline V gene (reference sequence). The CDR3: CATSRPDSVYGYTF. The CDR3 DNA follows: TGTGCCACCAGCAGACCCGACAGCGTCTATGGCTACACCTTC.

This rearrangement joins TRBV9 to TRBJ2-7; TRBD2 agrees at 7 bases. The length of the CDR3 is 14 residues. Germline trimming cut 0 bases from V and 3 bases from J; bases unmatched to any gene: 3. In germline, CDR1 is SGDLS, CDR2 YYNGEE. In DNA, the CDR3 is TGTGCCAGCAGCGTAGACCCGGGGGGCTACGAGCAGTACTTC. This codes for CASSVDPGGYEQYF.

This rearrangement joins TRBV7-8 to TRBJ2-7, with a possible D match to TRBD1 (6 bases). The germline CDR1 and CDR2 sequences are SGHVS and FQNEAQ. The CDR3 runs to 13 residues. Trimming cost V 1 base and J 8 bases, with 12 bases left between them. The CDR3 protein is CASSLDRESKQYF. The CDR3 DNA is TGTGCCAGCAGCTTAGACAGGGAATCGAAGCAGTACTTC.

V is TRBV7-6 and J is TRBJ2-2; no clear D gene. V was shortened by 0 bases and J by 4 bases, with 12 bases between the two germline ends. CDR1 and CDR2 from the germline V gene are SGHVS and FNYEAQ. The CDR3 spans 16 residues. CDR3 region: CASSLARSQTTGELFF. The CDR3 region has the DNA TGTGCCAGCAGCTTAGCTCGGTCGCAGACCACCGGGGAGCTGTTTTTT.

This chain connects TRBV6-1 to TRBJ1-4; D perhaps matches TRBD1 (5 bases). Germline V gene lookup returns CDR1 MNHNS and CDR2 SASEGT. The CDR3 has 13 amino acids. Trimming stripped 4 bases from V and 11 bases from J, with 14 bases between. CDR3 DNA sequence: TGTGCCAGCAGTGGGACGGGACTAACCAAACTGTTTTTT. This codes for CASSGTGLTKLFF.

The chain joins TRBV18 to TRBJ1-4; the D gene is possibly TRBD1 (6 bases). This CDR3 is built from 15 residues. Trimming shortened V by 2 bases and J by 4 bases, and 11 bases separated the two germline ends. Germline CDR1 KGHSH, CDR2 LQKENI. CDR3 protein: CASSPGRDINEKLFF. Written as DNA, the CDR3 is TGTGCCAGCTCACCAGGCAGGGACATTAATGAAAAACTGTTTTTT.

This rearrangement joins TRBV4-2 to TRBJ1-1; no clear D gene. Trimming removed 3 bases at V and 1 base at J, with 6 bases between. CDR1 is LGHNA and CDR2 is YNFKEQ in the germline V gene. The CDR3 loop spans 13 amino acids. In nucleotides, the CDR3 is TGTGCCAGCAGCCAGGGTGAGAACACTGAAGCTTTCTTT. Amino acid sequence: CASSQGENTEAFF.

This clone was counted a few times. The genes are TRBV7-2 and TRBJ2-5; D is unclear. With 5 bases removed from V and 2 bases from J, the gap between germline ends came to 3 bases. CDR1 and CDR2 (germline): SGHTA, FQGNSA. The CDR3 spans 11 residues. CDR3 DNA: TGTGCCAGCAGCGAACAAGAGACCCAGTACTTC. Its translation is CASSEQETQYF.

The table lists this clone with a few counts. The chain has TRBV6-5 and TRBJ1-1; 8 positions match TRBD1. The CDR3 is 12 residues long. Per germline, CDR1 MNHEY and CDR2 SVGAGI. V was pared by 5 bases and J by 10 bases, with 6 bases of the junction left unmatched. CDR3: CASSRDRGVAFF. The CDR3, as DNA: TGTGCCAGCAGTCGAGACAGGGGAGTAGCTTTCTTT.

The chain's CDR3 is CASSLLPPPNSYEQYF. The CDR3 DNA is TGTGCCAGCAGCTTATTACCGCCACCTAATTCCTACGAGCAGTACTTC. J is TRBJ2-7 and V is TRBV7-6; D is undetermined. The CDR3 runs to 16 residues. CDR1 is SGHVS, CDR2 FNYEAQ, per germline. V gave up 2 bases and J gave up 1 base, with 15 bases separating them.

The chain is built from TRBV7-9 and TRBJ2-1, with a possible D match to TRBD2 (7 bases). The CDR3 is 15 amino acids. V lost 5 bases and J lost 5, with 16 bases in between. Germline V gene data show CDR1 as SEHNR and CDR2 as FQNEAQ (reference sequence). CDR3 sequence reads: CASSQGGEPNNEQFF. CDR3 DNA: TGTGCCAGCAGCCAAGGGGGGGAACCTAACAATGAGCAGTTCTTC.

This chain uses TRBV18 with TRBJ2-5; D uncertain. V was clipped by 3 bases and J by 1 base, with 3 bases between them. In germline, CDR1 is KGHSH, CDR2 LQKENI. The CDR3 covers 12 residues. CDR3 residues: CASSPSQETQYF. The CDR3 DNA follows: TGTGCCAGCTCACCCTCCCAAGAGACCCAGTACTTC.

The chain links TRBV7-8 to TRBJ2-1, with 11 positions matching TRBD2. Trimming took 3 bases from V and 2 from J; bases not matched to a gene: 6. The CDR3 totals 17 residues. Germline CDR1 SGHVS, CDR2 FQNEAQ. The DNA for the CDR3 is TGTGCCAGCAGCTTGGACGGGACTAGCGGTCCCTACAATGAGCAGTTCTTC. It specifies CASSLDGTSGPYNEQFF.

This clone has a handful of counts. This sequence joins TRBV23-1 and TRBJ1-2, with D maybe TRBD1 (6 bases). TRBV23-1 is labeled an ORF, and its function is uncertain. The length of the CDR3 is 17 residues. Trimming pared 2 bases from V and 4 bases from J, leaving 20 bases between. The CDR3 reads CASSQGIVPGASYGYTF. In nucleotides, the CDR3 is TGCGCCAGCAGTCAAGGAATCGTACCGGGGGCTAGCTATGGCTACACCTTC.

The chain recombines TRBV28 with TRBJ1-1; the D gene is possibly TRBD1 (5 bases). Trimming took 8 bases from V and 1 from J, leaving 11 bases between them. Per germline, CDR1 MDHEN and CDR2 SYDVKM. CDR3 length: 13 residues. The CDR3 nucleotides read TGTGCCAGCCGGGGGAATCCGAACACTGAAGCTTTCTTT. The encoded protein is CASRGNPNTEAFF. Full variable domain (remainder filled in from reference TRBV28 and TRBJ1-1): DVKVTQSSRYLVKRTGEKVFLECVQDMDHENMFWYRQDPGLGLRLIYFSYDVKMKEKGDIPEGYSVSREKKERFSLILESASTNQTSMYLCASRGNPNTEAFFGQGTRLTVV.

V and J are TRBV9 and TRBJ2-1, with 14 bases aligning to TRBD2. Germline CDR1 SGDLS, CDR2 YYNGEE. V gave up 1 base and J gave up 1 base; unmatched junction bases: 7. This CDR3 contains 19 residues. CDR3 protein: CASSVSGLAGVGSYNEQFF. In nucleotides, the CDR3 is TGTGCCAGCAGCGTATCGGGACTAGCGGGAGTTGGGTCCTACAATGAGCAGTTCTTC.

The chain combines TRBV7-6 with TRBJ2-2; the D gene is possibly TRBD2 (5 bases). V was shortened by 2 bases and J by 4 bases, with 14 bases between the two germline ends. Per the germline V gene, CDR1 is SGHVS and CDR2 is FNYEAQ. The CDR3 runs 16 residues. The CDR3 region has the DNA TGTGCCAGCAGCTTATCTTTGTCACGGGGCACCGGGGAGCTGTTTTTT. Translated: CASSLSLSRGTGELFF.

This clone was detected a few times. The chain has TRBV7-9 and TRBJ1-2; possibly TRBD1 for D (6 bases). The CDR3 has 12 amino acids. Germline lookup yields CDR1 SEHNR and CDR2 FQNEAQ (reference sequence). Between the trimmed V and J ends, which lost 4 bases and 4 bases, there was a span of 7 bases. CDR3 residues: CASSSDSYGYTF. For the CDR3, the DNA is TGTGCCAGCAGCTCGGACAGCTATGGCTACACCTTC.

This chain joins TRBV6-5 and TRBJ2-7, with D maybe TRBD1 (6 bases). With 0 bases removed from V and 7 bases from J, the gap between germline ends came to 10 bases. This CDR3 comprises 13 residues. The V gene's germline CDR1 is MNHEY and CDR2 SVGAGI. The CDR3 loop is CASSYSYRDEQYF. DNA of the CDR3: TGTGCCAGCAGTTACTCCTACAGGGATGAGCAGTACTTC.

The chain recombines TRBV7-2 with TRBJ1-2; 9 bases are shared with TRBD1. The CDR3 is made up of 13 amino acids. With 5 bases clipped from V and 6 bases from J, the junction kept 4 bases outside the gene matches. CDR1 and CDR2 from the germline V gene are SGHTA and FQGNSA. CDR3 nucleotide sequence: TGTGCCAGCAGCCGGACAGGGGTACATGGCTACACCTTC. Protein sequence: CASSRTGVHGYTF.

This CDR3 is CAWMTPGTGDTGELFF. The CDR3 DNA sequence: TGTGCCTGGATGACTCCCGGGACAGGGGACACCGGGGAGCTGTTTTTT. This sequence joins TRBV30 and TRBJ2-2; the match to TRBD1 covers 10 bases. This CDR3 has 16 residues. J gave up 3 bases and V 4 bases, and 8 bases lay outside the gene matches. In germline, CDR1 is GTSNPN, CDR2 SVGIG (reference sequence).

CDR3 sequence (DNA): TGTGCCAGCAGCTTGGTACAGCAAGAGACCCAGTACTTC. Translation: CASSLVQQETQYF. The V gene is TRBV7-6, the J gene TRBJ2-5; no definite D call. Germline-derived CDR1 and CDR2 are SGHVS and FNYEAQ. V dropped 3 bases and J dropped 2 bases, with 7 bases sitting between them. The CDR3 has 13 amino acids.

The chain recombines TRBV5-6 with TRBJ1-5; D unresolved. V was trimmed by 7 bases and J by 2 bases, leaving 13 bases between them. The germline V gene encodes CDR1 SGHDT and CDR2 YYEEEE. CDR3 size: 14 residues. The chain's CDR3 is CASSAGRGNQPQHF. For the CDR3, the DNA is TGTGCCAGCTCGGCAGGTCGAGGCAATCAGCCCCAGCATTTT.

The chain has TRBV14 and TRBJ1-1; unclear D gene. The germline V gene has CDR1 SGHDN and CDR2 FVKESK. Trimming removed 1 base at V and 7 bases at J, with 16 bases between. The CDR3 loop spans 15 amino acids. In DNA form, the CDR3 reads TGTGCCAGCAGCCAAGTCCCGGCTCACTCGGGTGAAGCTTTCTTT. Translated, it gives CASSQVPAHSGEAFF.

This rearrangement joins TRBV2 to TRBJ1-5; unclear D gene. The CDR3 is made up of 14 amino acids. In germline, CDR1 is SNHLY, CDR2 FYNNEI. Trimming pared 1 base from V and 4 bases from J, leaving 8 bases between. The CDR3 loop reads CASSEGRQNQPQHF. The DNA for the CDR3 is TGTGCCAGCAGTGAAGGGCGTCAGAATCAGCCCCAGCATTTT. Together with reference TRBV2 and TRBJ1-5, the CDR3 gives the full variable domain: EPEVTQTPSHQVTQMGQEVILRCVPISNHLYFYWYRQILGQKVEFLVSFYNNEISEKSEIFDDQFSVERPDGSNFTLKIRSTKLEDSAMYFCASSEGRQNQPQHFGDGTRLSIL.